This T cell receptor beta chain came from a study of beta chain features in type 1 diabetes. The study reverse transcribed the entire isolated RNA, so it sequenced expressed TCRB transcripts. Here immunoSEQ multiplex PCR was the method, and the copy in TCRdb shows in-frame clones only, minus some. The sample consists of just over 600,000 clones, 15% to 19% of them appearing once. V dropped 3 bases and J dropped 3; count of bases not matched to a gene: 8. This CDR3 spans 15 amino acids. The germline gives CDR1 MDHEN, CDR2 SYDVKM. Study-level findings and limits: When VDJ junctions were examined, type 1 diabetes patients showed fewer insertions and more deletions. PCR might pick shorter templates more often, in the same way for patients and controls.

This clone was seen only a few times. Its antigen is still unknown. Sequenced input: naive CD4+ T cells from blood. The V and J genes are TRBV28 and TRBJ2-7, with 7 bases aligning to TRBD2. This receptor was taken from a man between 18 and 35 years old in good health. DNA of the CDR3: TGTGCCAGCAGTTTGGAGGGAGGGCCGTTCTACGAGCAGTACTTC. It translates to CASSLEGGPFYEQYF. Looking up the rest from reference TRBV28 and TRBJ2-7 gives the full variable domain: DVKVTQSSRYLVKRTGEKVFLECVQDMDHENMFWYRQDPGLGLRLIYFSYDVKMKEKGDIPEGYSVSREKKERFSLILESASTNQTSMYLCASSLEGGPFYEQYFGPGTRLTVT.